These T cell receptor beta chains were read from a single sample in a study of shared clonotypes between healthy human individuals. Repertoires were generated with immunoSEQ multiplex PCR, while TCRdb's copy carries only in-frame clones and drops some. The profile shows about 2.2 million clones, under 95% of them singletons. Source material: naive CD8+ T cells from PBMCs. These receptors were obtained from a man aged 18-30 years in good health. Some clones in this sample may be carry-over from other donors' samples. Each CDR3 is given with its conserved first and last residue. The D gene is left open where the match is weak. Where a row states a size, it is once, few, many or the class of an expanded clone; other rows omit it.

>TRBV7-9|TRBJ2-7|NA|NA
CASSPTGVWGEQYF
TGTGCCAGCAGTCCGACAGGAGTCTGGGGGGAGCAGTACTTC
>TRBV10-1|TRBJ1-2|few|TRBD1
CASSEQGDYGYTF
TGCGCCAGCAGTGAACAGGGGGACTATGGCTACACCTTC
>TRBV7-9|TRBJ2-7|NA|NA
CASSPARPRGEQYF
TGTGCCAGCAGCCCGGCCAGACCCCGTGGCGAGCAGTACTTC
>TRBV27|TRBJ2-7|NA|NA
CASSQGPPAHEQYF
TGTGCCAGCAGTCAGGGTCCTCCCGCGCACGAGCAGTACTTC
>TRBV27|TRBJ1-5|once|TRBD1
CASSLTGVDQPQHF
TGTGCCAGCAGTTTGACAGGGGTGGATCAGCCCCAGCATTTT
>TRBV27|TRBJ2-3|NA|TRBD2
CASSRRASGRGGDTQYF
TGTGCCAGCAGTCGTAGGGCTAGCGGGAGGGGTGGAGATACGCAGTATTTT
>TRBV27|TRBJ1-1|few|NA
CASSFPGGEAFF
TGTGCCAGCAGCTTCCCGGGAGGGGAAGCTTTCTTT
>TRBV10-2|TRBJ1-5|NA|TRBD1
CASSGQGLNQPQHF
TGCGCCAGCAGCGGACAGGGATTAAATCAGCCCCAGCATTTT
>TRBV19|TRBJ2-5|NA|NA
CASSIDGEETQYF
TGTGCCAGTAGTATAGATGGGGAAGAGACCCAGTACTTC
>TRBV5-1|TRBJ2-1|NA|TRBD1
CASSLVFGVGQGAENEQFF
TGCGCCAGCAGCTTGGTATTTGGAGTGGGACAGGGGGCTGAAAATGAGCAGTTCTTC
>TRBV4-1|TRBJ2-7|NA|TRBD2
CASSQDWTSTYEQYF
TGCGCCAGCAGCCAAGATTGGACTAGCACCTACGAGCAGTACTTC
>TRBV5-4|TRBJ1-2|NA|NA
CASSLVETAVSGYTF
TGTGCCAGCAGCTTGGTGGAGACCGCCGTATCGGGCTACACCTTC
>TRBV7-9|TRBJ1-2|few|NA
CASSSDLGRHGYTF
TGTGCCAGCAGCTCAGATCTTGGTAGGCATGGCTACACCTTC
>TRBV2|TRBJ2-7|NA|NA
CASSPSEEQYF
TGTGCCAGCAGTCCCTCTGAGGAGCAGTACTTC
>TRBV19|TRBJ2-7|NA|NA
CASSIGGAYEQYF
TGTGCCAGTAGTATAGGGGGAGCCTACGAGCAGTACTTC
>TRBV7-9|TRBJ1-4|NA|NA
CASSLALEGGNEKLFF
TGTGCCAGCAGCTTAGCGCTAGAGGGGGGCAATGAAAAACTGTTTTTT
>TRBV7-3|TRBJ2-1|NA|TRBD2
CASSPRWASGSPSSYNEQFF
TGTGCCAGCAGCCCTAGATGGGCTAGCGGGAGCCCCAGCTCCTACAATGAGCAGTTCTTC
>TRBV29-1|TRBJ1-1|NA|NA
CSYWGPGLSTEAFF
TGCAGCTATTGGGGGCCAGGGCTGTCTACTGAAGCTTTCTTT
>TRBV9|TRBJ2-5|NA|NA
CASSVGGGETQYF
TGTGCCAGCAGCGTGGGTGGAGGGGAGACCCAGTACTTC
>TRBV7-9|TRBJ1-5|NA|TRBD1
CASSTSGTGNSNQPQHF
TGTGCCAGCAGCACATCCGGGACAGGGAATAGCAATCAGCCCCAGCATTTT
>TRBV10-3|TRBJ2-7|NA|TRBD1
CAITDRADYEQYF
TGTGCCATCACGGACAGGGCAGACTACGAGCAGTACTTC
>TRBV5-6|TRBJ1-2|NA|TRBD1
CASSLRQGYGYTF
TGTGCCAGCAGCTTAAGACAGGGGTATGGCTACACCTTC
>TRBV4-1|TRBJ2-7|NA|NA
CASSQVRDEQYF
TGCGCCAGCAGCCAAGTGAGGGACGAGCAGTACTTC
>TRBV6-1|TRBJ2-4|NA|NA
CASSRDKNIQYF
TGTGCCAGCAGTAGGGACAAGAACATTCAGTACTTC
>TRBV5-1|TRBJ2-1|NA|NA
CASSGGLAVYNEQFF
TGCGCCAGCAGCGGGGGGCTAGCGGTCTACAATGAGCAGTTCTTC